The 30 T cell receptor beta chains below come from one sample, sequenced in a study of a mutant IDH1 vaccine in newly diagnosed glioma. The antigens these receptors bind are not known. Assay: immunoSEQ multiplex PCR; the TCRdb copy retains only in-frame clones and omits some. This table holds tens of thousands of clones, about 81% found once. As to time point: week 23, last vaccination. What each vaccine dose contained was 300 ug of mutant IDH1 20-mer peptide, accompanied by topical imiquimod. The specimen was PBMCs, collected from a glioma patient whose treatment included an IDH1 peptide vaccine. The source of these receptors is a woman in her thirties or forties with glioma. Some clones in this sample may be carry-over from other donors' samples.

The genes are TRBV11-2 and TRBJ1-5; D is perhaps TRBD1 (5 bases). The CDR3 runs 12 residues. V was pared by 1 base and J by 11 bases, with 9 bases between. Germline values: CDR1 SGHAT, CDR2 FQNNGV. CDR3 protein: CASSLGGVAQHF. The CDR3 DNA reads as TGTGCCAGCAGCTTAGGGGGGGTCGCCCAGCATTTT. Full variable domain (remainder filled in from reference TRBV11-2 and TRBJ1-5): EAGVAQSPRYKIIEKRQSVAFWCNPISGHATLYWYQQILGQGPKLLIQFQNNGVVDDSQLPKDRFSAERLKGVDSTLKIQPAKLEDSAVYLCASSLGGVAQHFGDGTRLSIL.

Here the CDR3 DNA reads TGTGCCAGCAGCTCTGATGCGGGAAGAGGAAACACCATATATTTT. This gives the protein CASSSDAGRGNTIYF. The gene calls are TRBV13 and TRBJ1-3; D not resolved. CDR3 length: 15 amino acids. The V gene lost 4 bases and the J gene lost 4 bases, with 14 bases spanning the gap. Germline V gene lookup returns CDR1 PRHDT and CDR2 FYEKMQ (reference sequence).

This chain connects TRBV7-9 to TRBJ2-7; D possibly corresponds to TRBD1 (6 bases). The V gene's germline CDR1 is SEHNR and CDR2 FQNEAQ (reference sequence). This CDR3 spans 12 amino acids. V lost 5 bases to trimming and J lost 6 bases, with 11 bases between them. In DNA, the CDR3 is TGTGCCAGCAGCCTCGCAGGGGTCGAGCAGTACTTC. Translation gives CASSLAGVEQYF.

The genes are TRBV7-9 and TRBJ2-1, with 9 bases lining up with TRBD2. Trimming cost V 3 bases and J 4 bases; bases outside gene matches: 4. There are 15 residues in the CDR3. In germline, CDR1 is SEHNR, CDR2 FQNEAQ (reference sequence). The DNA for the CDR3 is TGTGCCAGCAGCTTTAGCGGGGGCCCGTACAATGAGCAGTTCTTC. Amino acid sequence: CASSFSGGPYNEQFF.

The chain joins TRBV29-1 to TRBJ2-1; TRBD2 matches 9 bases. Losses at the gene ends were 0 bases for V and 2 bases for J; bases not matched to a gene: 2. The germline V gene encodes CDR1 SQVTM and CDR2 ANQGSEA. CDR3 length equals 15 residues. CDR3 DNA: TGCAGCGTTGAAGAGCGGGGGGGTCCCTACAATGAGCAGTTCTTC. It is translated as CSVEERGGPYNEQFF.

The rearrangement links TRBV7-6 to TRBJ2-2; the D gene is possibly TRBD2 (5 bases). CDR3 size: 14 residues. Germline V gene data show CDR1 as SGHVS and CDR2 as FNYEAQ. V dropped 6 bases and J dropped 1 base, with 9 bases sitting between them. The CDR3 DNA reads TGTGCCAGCAGTATAGGACTGAACACCGGGGAGCTGTTTTTT. It is translated as CASSIGLNTGELFF.

The J gene is TRBJ1-5, the V gene TRBV6-1; no firm D call. CDR1 and CDR2 from the germline V gene are MNHNS and SASEGT. The CDR3 covers 13 residues. The V end lost 3 bases, the J end lost 9 bases, and 12 bases lay between the germline ends. The CDR3 spells CASSDRRQGPQHF. The DNA of the CDR3 is TGTGCCAGCAGTGACCGACGACAAGGGCCCCAGCATTTT.

This rearrangement joins TRBV5-5 to TRBJ2-7; no clear D. Deletions cut 0 bases from V and 2 bases from J, with 12 bases between. The CDR3 covers 15 residues. Germline V gene data show CDR1 as SGHKS and CDR2 as YYEKEE (reference sequence). CDR3 DNA: TGTGCCAGCAGCTTGGACAGTCACACAGCCTACGAGCAGTACTTC. Protein product: CASSLDSHTAYEQYF.

The sample holds a few counts of this clone. V and J are TRBV6-5 and TRBJ1-1; 7 bases are a match to TRBD1. This CDR3 is 16 amino acids long. Germline loops: CDR1 MNHEY, CDR2 SVGAGI. Unmatched junction bases numbered 12, after V lost 4 bases and J lost 4 bases. The CDR3 DNA is TGTGCCAGCAGTTCCCTACCGGGACAGAGCAGCACTGAAGCTTTCTTT. Amino acids: CASSSLPGQSSTEAFF.

V gene TRBV19 combines with J gene TRBJ1-4; D unclear. This CDR3 spans 15 amino acids. The ends were cut back, 7 bases at V and 0 bases at J, with 12 bases in the middle. Germline CDR1 LNHDA, CDR2 SQIVND (reference sequence). CDR3: CASIDPKTTNEKLFF. CDR3 in DNA: TGTGCCAGTATCGACCCCAAAACAACTAATGAAAAACTGTTTTTT.

V and J are TRBV4-1 and TRBJ1-4, with D maybe TRBD1 (5 bases). Germline values: CDR1 MGHRA, CDR2 YSYEKL. The V end lost 1 base, the J end lost 0 bases, and 18 bases lay between the germline ends. The CDR3 has 19 amino acids. This chain's CDR3 is CASSQALGFGTATNEKLFF. The CDR3 DNA sequence: TGCGCCAGCAGCCAAGCATTAGGTTTCGGGACTGCAACTAATGAAAAACTGTTTTTT.

V and J are TRBV5-6 and TRBJ2-7; D not certain. V was shortened by 3 bases and J by 9 bases, with 10 bases between the two germline ends. Per the germline V gene, CDR1 is SGHDT and CDR2 is YYEEEE. The CDR3 covers 11 residues. The CDR3 nucleotides read TGTGCCAGCAGCTCGCTAGAGGTGCAGTACTTC. The encoded protein is CASSSLEVQYF. The variable domain in full, with the rest retrieved from reference TRBV5-6 and TRBJ2-7, is DAGVTQSPTHLIKTRGQQVTLRCSPKSGHDTVSWYQQALGQGPQFIFQYYEEEERQRGNFPDRFSGHQFPNYSSELNVNALLLGDSALYLCASSSLEVQYFGPGTRLTVT.

The V and J genes are TRBV7-2 and TRBJ2-2; D call uncertain. Trimming cost V 8 bases and J 3 bases, with 13 bases left between them. The CDR3 spans 14 residues. The germline gives CDR1 SGHTA, CDR2 FQGNSA. Here the CDR3 DNA reads TGTGCCAGCCGGGTAGACTCCTACACCGGGGAGCTGTTTTTT. It translates to CASRVDSYTGELFF.

The rearrangement uses TRBV5-6 and TRBJ2-2, with 9 nucleotides matching TRBD2. Trimming at V came to 0 bases and at J to 4 bases, leaving 4 bases not matched to a gene. The CDR3 runs to 16 residues. Germline CDR1 reads SGHDT; CDR2 reads YYEEEE. The CDR3 DNA reads TGTGCCAGCAGCTTGGAGTTAGCGGGGGTCACCGGGGAGCTGTTTTTT. Amino acid sequence: CASSLELAGVTGELFF.

The CDR3 here is CASSPPGVLSDTQYF. CDR3 sequence (DNA): TGTGCCAGCAGCCCCCCAGGTGTCCTTTCGGATACGCAGTATTTT. The chain recombines TRBV13 with TRBJ2-3, with D hard to call. CDR1 is PRHDT, CDR2 FYEKMQ, per germline (reference sequence). The V end was cut by 5 bases, the J end by 6 bases, with 18 bases between. The CDR3 runs 15 residues.

This chain uses TRBV7-2 with TRBJ2-1; TRBD2 is a possible D gene (7 bases). There are 15 residues in the CDR3. Per the germline V gene, CDR1 is SGHTA and CDR2 is FQGNSA. Trimming shortened V by 5 bases and J by 2 bases, and 13 bases separated the two germline ends. CDR3 sequence reads: CASSRRGGAYNEQFF. The CDR3 DNA reads as TGTGCCAGCAGCCGAAGGGGGGGGGCCTACAATGAGCAGTTCTTC.

The chain has TRBV20-1 and TRBJ1-1; D is undetermined. V gave up 5 bases and J gave up 4 bases, with 5 bases separating them. CDR1 is DFQATT and CDR2 is SNEGSKA in the germline V gene (reference sequence). The CDR3 is 10 residues long. Here the CDR3 reads CSAQFTEAFF. Here the CDR3 DNA reads TGCAGTGCTCAGTTCACTGAAGCTTTCTTT.

The chain has TRBV7-3 and TRBJ1-2, with D unclear. The CDR3 consists of 13 residues. Germline loops: CDR1 SGHTA, CDR2 FQGTGA. The V end lost 4 bases, the J end lost 4 bases, and 10 bases lay between the germline ends. CDR3 nucleotides: TGTGCCAGCAGCTCATCCCCCTCCTATGGCTACACCTTC. This gives the protein CASSSSPSYGYTF. Filled out from reference TRBV7-3 and TRBJ1-2, the complete variable domain reads GAGVSQTPSNKVTEKGKYVELRCDPISGHTALYWYRQSLGQGPEFLIYFQGTGAADDSGLPNDRFFAVRPEGSVSTLKIQRTERGDSAVYLCASSSSPSYGYTFGSGTRLTVV.

This chain connects TRBV5-5 to TRBJ2-3; possible D gene TRBD2, 5 bases. V lost 1 base and J lost 3, with 6 bases in between. CDR1 is SGHKS and CDR2 is YYEKEE in the germline V gene (reference sequence). The CDR3 sequence is 13 residues long. DNA for the CDR3: TGTGCCAGCAGCTTGCCGGGGACAGATACGCAGTATTTT. It is translated as CASSLPGTDTQYF. Complete variable domain (other parts from reference TRBV5-5 and TRBJ2-3): DAGVTQSPTHLIKTRGQQVTLRCSPISGHKSVSWYQQVLGQGPQFIFQYYEKEERGRGNFPDRFSARQFPNYSSELNVNALLLGDSALYLCASSLPGTDTQYFGPGTRLTVL.

The chain recombines TRBV19 with TRBJ1-1, with D tentatively TRBD1 (6 bases). CDR1 and CDR2 (germline): LNHDA, SQIVND (reference sequence). This CDR3 has 15 amino acids. V was clipped by 6 bases and J by 1 base, with 15 bases between them. CDR3 amino acids: CASSLQGWGNTEAFF. The DNA of the CDR3 is TGTGCCAGTAGCCTACAGGGATGGGGGAACACTGAAGCTTTCTTT.

The chain combines TRBV27 with TRBJ1-2, with D tentatively TRBD1 (5 bases). Per the germline V gene, CDR1 is MNHEY and CDR2 is SMNVEV (reference sequence). The CDR3 contains 13 residues. The germline V and J ends were trimmed by 4 bases and 2 bases, with 8 bases remaining between them. The DNA for the CDR3 is TGTGCCAGCAGTTGGGGGAGCAACTATGGCTACACCTTC. Protein sequence: CASSWGSNYGYTF.

This clone is a singleton in its sample. The chain combines TRBV28 with TRBJ2-7, with D maybe TRBD1 (6 bases). The V gene lost 5 bases and the J gene lost 4 bases, with 15 bases spanning the gap. The germline CDR1 and CDR2 sequences are MDHEN and SYDVKM. CDR3 length: 14 residues. The DNA of the CDR3 is TGTGCCAGCAGTCCTCGGACAGCTCGATACGAGCAGTACTTC. It translates to CASSPRTARYEQYF.

The chain combines TRBV9 with TRBJ1-2, with a possible D match to TRBD1 (6 bases). Germline values: CDR1 SGDLS, CDR2 YYNGEE. V lost 4 bases and J 4 bases, leaving 23 bases between the germline ends. This CDR3 has 17 residues. CDR3 amino acids: CASSPSRGDFSLYGYTF. CDR3 in DNA: TGTGCCAGCAGCCCAAGCAGGGGAGACTTCTCACTCTATGGCTACACCTTC.

This clone has more than one count but fewer than ten. The rearrangement links TRBV30 to TRBJ1-6; 8 positions agree with TRBD1. The CDR3 covers 13 residues. The germline CDR1 and CDR2 sequences are GTSNPN and SVGIG (reference sequence). V was clipped by 5 bases and J by 7 bases; unmatched bases: 4. This CDR3 reads CAWGQGGNSPLHF. The CDR3 DNA reads TGTGCCTGGGGACAGGGTGGGAATTCACCCCTCCACTTT.

V usage is TRBV19 and J usage is TRBJ2-2; D is uncertain. Germline V CDR1 and CDR2: LNHDA, SQIVND (reference sequence). The germline V and J ends were trimmed by 3 bases and 2 bases, with 28 bases remaining between them. This CDR3 is built from 21 residues. CDR3 loop: CASSIRKEKLPPTINTGELFF. For the CDR3, the DNA is TGTGCCAGTAGTATCCGAAAAGAGAAGCTCCCTCCTACCATCAACACCGGGGAGCTGTTTTTT.

V gene TRBV5-1 combines with J gene TRBJ2-6, with no clear D. The germline V and J ends were trimmed by 0 bases and 0 bases, with 7 bases remaining between them. CDR3 size: 16 residues. CDR1 and CDR2 from the germline V gene are SGHRS and YFSETQ. DNA of the CDR3: TGCGCCAGCAGCTTGGGGGCGAGCTCTGGGGCCAACGTCCTGACTTTC. It yields the protein CASSLGASSGANVLTF.

This clone was picked up a small number of times. The chain combines TRBV6-5 with TRBJ2-5, with D perhaps being TRBD1 or TRBD2 (5 bases each). The CDR3 has 13 residues. In germline, CDR1 is MNHEY, CDR2 SVGAGI. V lost 8 bases, J lost 6 bases, and 16 bases lay in between. DNA of the CDR3: TGTGCCAGCGCGGGCTGGGGGTCGAAGACCCAGTACTTC. It encodes CASAGWGSKTQYF.

CDR3 nucleotides: TGTGCCAGCAGCTCTGGGACAGGGGGCGGCTATGGCTACACCTTC. Encoded protein: CASSSGTGGGYGYTF. The chain joins TRBV5-4 to TRBJ1-2, with 12 positions matching TRBD1. The V and J ends lost 3 bases and 4 bases, in that order; junction bases with no gene match: 4. The length of the CDR3 is 15 residues. CDR1 SGHNT and CDR2 YYREEE come from the germline V gene (reference sequence).

The chain recombines TRBV5-5 with TRBJ1-2; 7 bases map to TRBD1. The CDR3 totals 14 residues. Germline V gene sequence: CDR1 SGHKS, CDR2 YYEKEE (reference sequence). J lost 7 bases, V lost 4 bases, and 10 bases had no gene match. The CDR3 sequence is CASSTLTGNSGYTF. The CDR3 region has the DNA TGTGCCAGCAGCACCCTGACAGGGAACAGTGGCTACACCTTC.

The gene calls are TRBV29-1 and TRBJ2-1; D may match TRBD1 or TRBD2 (5 bases each). CDR1 and CDR2 from the germline V gene are SQVTM and ANQGSEA. CDR3 length: 13 amino acids. The V gene lost 7 bases and the J gene lost 10 bases, with 20 bases spanning the gap. CDR3: CSETRGVKGEQFF. CDR3 in DNA: TGCAGCGAGACAAGGGGAGTCAAGGGGGAGCAGTTCTTC.